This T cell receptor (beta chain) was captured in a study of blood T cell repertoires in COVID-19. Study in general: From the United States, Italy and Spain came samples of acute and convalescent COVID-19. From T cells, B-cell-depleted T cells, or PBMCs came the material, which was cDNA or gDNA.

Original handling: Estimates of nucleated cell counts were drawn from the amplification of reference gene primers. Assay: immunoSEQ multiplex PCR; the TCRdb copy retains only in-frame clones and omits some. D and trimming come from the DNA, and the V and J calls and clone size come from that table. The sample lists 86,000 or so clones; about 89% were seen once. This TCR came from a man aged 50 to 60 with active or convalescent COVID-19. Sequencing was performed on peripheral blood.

CDR3: CASSVQDIYEQYF. CDR3 DNA sequence: TGTGCCAGCAGCGTTCAGGACATCTACGAGCAGTACTTC. The V and J genes are TRBV7-8 and TRBJ2-7; TRBD1 might be the D (5 bases). V lost 5 bases and J 3 bases, leaving 11 bases between the germline ends. This CDR3 has 13 amino acids. Germline-derived CDR1 and CDR2 are SGHVS and FQNEAQ.